The clone carrying this T cell receptor (beta chain) was picked up a small number of times. Its specificity is not known. This specimen belongs to a study of early T cells in non-severe SARS-CoV-2 infection. Whole-study results and caveats: Reliance on VDJdb matching favored anti-spike CD8 responses; private and CD4 specificities were missed.

This CDR3 region has 17 residues. Germline lookup yields CDR1 SGHTA and CDR2 FQGTGA. With V trimmed by 5 bases and J by 4 bases, 13 bases remained unmatched. MiXCR was run by TCRdb on the 5' RACE reads, yielding one entry per CDR3 protein. The sample lists just under 65,000 distinct CDR3 sequences; 8% to 9% were seen once. The sample here was whole blood, taken at baseline. The sequence came from an adult who was a healthcare worker with PCR-confirmed SARS-CoV-2 infection or an uninfected control (not recorded which). This chain uses TRBV7-3 with TRBJ2-2; TRBD2 matches at 7 bases. CDR3 in DNA: TGTGCCAGCAGCCTGAGCTTGGCTAGCGGCCTCACCGGGGAGCTGTTTTTT. Its translation is CASSLSLASGLTGELFF.